This T cell receptor (beta chain) was observed in a study of CD8 T cells in Susac syndrome. TCR beta was sequenced from blood CD8+ and CD4+ T cells. Treatment-naive patients with stable or active relapsing-remitting disease served as multiple sclerosis controls. Purification of the CD8+ and CD4+ T cells relied on negative isolation, and TEMRA cells underwent FACS enrichment. This clonotype was counted a single time. V was clipped by 6 bases and J by 5 bases, with 19 bases between them. The length of the CDR3 is 15 residues. The germline V gene has CDR1 SEHNR and CDR2 FQNEAQ (reference sequence). After extraction with the RNeasy kit, roughly 0.45 to 1 ug of the RNA was reverse transcribed using random hexamers. Amplification of TCR beta CDR3 spanned 54 Vbeta and 13 Jbeta via immunoSEQ multiplex PCR. MiXCR, run by TCRdb on the immunoSEQ multiplex PCR reads, gives a single entry per CDR3 protein. Here the sample spans 150,000 to 200,000 distinct CDR3 sequences, 85% to 95% being singletons.

This chain uses TRBV7-9 with TRBJ2-5; D call uncertain. The sample comprised CD8+ T cells from PBMCs. This TCR was sampled from a human donor with multiple sclerosis. In nucleotides, the CDR3 is TGTGCCAGCAGTTCCGGGCTCAGAGTTTGGGAGACCCAGTACTTC. Its translation is CASSSGLRVWETQYF.